The entry that follows covers one T cell receptor beta chain sequence. This clone's antigen is unknown. No qualities accompany the bases; no much larger clone lies one base away. This specimen belongs to a study of cytomegalovirus exposure and HLA in healthy donors (dated 2017 in TCRdb). Regarding the research as a whole: In an earlier analysis of around 540 of the donors, about 270 Gb of sequence data and about 110 million unique TCR beta sequences from 180 million or so T cells were reported. Alongside the repertoire data, information on donor age, sex, ethnicity and CMV serostatus was compiled. To study patterns of TCR occurrence, a later analysis re-analyzed previously published TCR beta repertoires from 650 to 750 donors and added high-resolution HLA genotyping. Of the 300 to 450 genotyped donors, 80% to 90% were placed in the genetic ancestry cluster associated with self-reported Caucasian donors. HLA typing covered class I and class II loci at four-digit resolution. A later genetic analysis took genome-wide SNP genotypes for about three fifths of the roughly 670 donors and used that subset as a discovery cohort. In addition to the first cohort of several hundred subjects, a separate validation cohort of 120 different subjects was used. The study combined high-throughput TCR immunosequencing, statistical association of individual TCRs with disease status, and machine learning to predict cytomegalovirus infection status. The later analysis used no new phenotypic data to find candidate immune exposures, relying instead on TCR beta sequences and their occurrence across donors. A handful of DR-DQ haplotypes were handled as single units for association and clustering because linkage in the cohort was strong. An earlier analysis of some 600 of the donors applied high-throughput TCR beta sequencing to assess whether each TCR beta V gene segment acted as functional or pseudogenic. The study used immunosequencing to profile the T cell repertoires of under 700 subjects and linked those repertoires to cytomegalovirus serostatus. The aim of the study was to test whether cataloging public T cell receptors could identify signatures of past pathogen exposure. Across some 400 genotyped donors of the cohort, an average of roughly 200,000 unique TCR beta nucleotide sequences per donor were sequenced, and around 20% of those sequences were non-productive. Every discovery cohort repertoire had been produced on one sequencing platform. The number of typed donors differed by locus: roughly 629-640 for A, B, C, DRB1 and DQB1; some 540 for DQA1; roughly 600 for DPA1; and about 450 for DPB1. An early release that covered fewer than 800 HLA-typed donors contained 250 to 350 gigabases of sequencing data and tens of millions of unique TCR sequences. General findings and caveats noted by the study authors: In a later analysis, HLA-associated TCR beta chains showed more clonal expansion and lower generation probabilities than non-associated chains that were equally common. In vitro tests confirmed that three of the cytomegalovirus-associated TCR beta chains recognize cytomegalovirus antigens. The presence/absence analyses assumed that sequencing depth was roughly uniform across donors, and that assumption may not be true. It was suggested by the authors that the approach could potentially be generalized to other disease states and immunological phenotypes. When HLA alleles, especially DR and DQ, strongly co-occurred, TCR associations were difficult to assign to individual alleles. A further reported finding was that TCR beta sequences accurately predicted the HLA-A and HLA-B alleles for most subjects in the first cohort. A cluster of highly shared sequence variants was judged likely to be a technical artifact of the sequencing pipeline. The study gave a list of under 200 TCR beta chains associated with cytomegalovirus. According to a later analysis, most CMV-associated TCR beta chains appeared to be HLA-restricted, and the HLA associations seemed to be driven largely by CMV exposure. A later analysis found that TCR association rates varied across HLA loci, with DRB1 alleles showing the most associated TCRs and HLA-C alleles the fewest. For the cohort, immune exposure information was limited to CMV serostatus. An earlier analysis of around 500 of the donors showed that most TCR beta V segments appeared in productive rearrangements either about 87% or about 30% of the time, which broadly matched IMGT annotations. According to a later analysis, parvovirus B19, influenza, CMV and Epstein-Barr virus appeared linked to several top co-occurrence clusters. Compared with the approximately 670-donor mean, donors in an Asian-associated ancestry cluster had fewer N-insertions in productive TCRs, according to a later genetic analysis. V-gene and J-gene trimming of TCR beta chains was associated with a missense DCLRE1C variant in a later genetic analysis, and the association was replicated in an independent cohort. While some public TCRs were present in many individuals, most TCR sequences turned up only very rarely across donors. This cohort had only TCR beta chains sequenced, and the lack of alpha or paired-chain data limited which features could be detected. Because counts were too low, about 18 rarely observed V segments, including chromosome 9 orphons, were excluded from the earlier analysis of 587 of the donors. Because some donors lacked HLA typing at each locus, the association tests relied only on the typed subset. The classifier was reported to diagnose cytomegalovirus status with high specificity and sensitivity in both the original cohort and the validation cohort. Linkage disequilibrium might explain the correlated functional status among segregating V segments, but an unknown experimental factor could not be ruled out. A later analysis associated approximately 17,000 TCR beta sequences with specific HLA alleles at a false discovery rate of 0.05.

The cohort was made up of 500 to 800 healthy bone marrow donors. All cohort members were sampled while nominally healthy, although unrecorded immune exposures were likely present. The donor was CMV seropositive and was included in the group of 250 to 300 seropositive cohort members. A peripheral blood sample was collected from each donor, and TCR beta sequencing was performed on peripheral blood mononuclear cells. Genomic DNA extraction from the blood cell samples was performed with the Qiagen DNeasy Blood Extraction Kit. The receptor library was made with the immunoSEQ multiplex PCR assay. For the multiplex PCR, a mixture combining 60 forward primers for TCR Vbeta segments and 13 reverse primers for TCR Jbeta segments was used. A multiplex PCR assay on genomic DNA amplified the CDR3 region of rearranged TCR beta genes. The amplified TCR beta libraries were sequenced on the Illumina HiSeq System as 87-base-pair reads. The original pipeline was this. Across the roughly 700 repertoires, a later analysis counted some 80 million unique TCR beta chains, roughly 11 million of which were shared by at least two donors. Raw reads were error-corrected and collapsed into unique sequences by a nearest-neighbor algorithm in which closely related sequences were merged to remove PCR and sequencing errors. CDR3 sequences were aligned to IMGT reference sequences to assign V, D and J gene segments. For a sequence to be retained, a match of at least six nucleotides was required to both a V gene segment and a J gene segment. Rearrangements were called productive when the CDR3 lacked stop codons and stayed in frame with V and J; all others were non-productive. Following IMGT convention, CDR3 was defined as the stretch from the second conserved V-encoded cysteine to the conserved J-encoded phenylalanine. The earlier analysis of 500 to 650 of the donors excluded any sequence lacking an unambiguous match to a single V gene segment. An earlier analysis of 550 to 650 of the donors classified V segments as functional when productive rearrangements were above 56.7% and as segregating when the standard deviation between donors was above 5%. A statistical classification framework was built to diagnose cytomegalovirus status from the catalog of TCR beta chain sequences. V and J gene assignment, in a later analysis, came from comparing TCR nucleotide sequences with IMGT/GENE-DB human TR gene sequences. A later analysis assigned CDR3 sequences and most-parsimonious VDJ recombination scenarios with the TCRdist pipeline. In a later analysis, each TCR beta chain was defined by its CDR3 amino acid sequence together with its V-gene family, and reads lacking a unique V-gene family were excluded. As a way to deal with suspected cross-contamination and a sequencing artifact, a later analysis dropped 500 to 700 nucleotide sequences that were highly shared and had low generation probability. In a later analysis, a clonal expansion index for each public chain was calculated from normalized within-repertoire ranks of inferred template counts. In a later analysis, generation probabilities were computed with a VDJ recombination model fitted to out-of-frame rearrangements, and the resulting probabilities were checked against IGoR. In a later analysis, hypergeometric tests were used to score TCR-TCR, TCR-HLA and TCR-CMV co-occurrence, with a repertoire-size bias correction applied to TCR pairs. To estimate false discovery rates, a later analysis permuted the HLA or CMV assignments 20 times. In a later analysis, co-occurring TCRs were grouped using DBSCAN, and TCRdist sequence similarity was added for clustering within HLA-allele-positive subsets. For co-occurrence clustering, repertoires with fewer than 30,000 or more than 120,000 public chains were excluded, along with roughly 5 repertoires with anomalous nucleotide sharing. The clones in this table, taken by TCRdb from immuneACCESS, are in-frame only. Not every clone is retained; where verified, under half of the shortfall comes from an unresolved V gene, and the cause of the rest is unknown. V and J calls and clone size follow that table, whereas D and trimming were derived from the DNA. The sample has about 91,000 clones on record, roughly 86% of them singletons. The top ten clones comprise around a tenth of the sample.

This sequence originates from a young man in good health and CMV-seropositive. The sequenced sample consisted of PBMCs.

The sequenced DNA is TGTGCCAGCAGTGTAGCGGGAGGGGGCTCCTACAATGAGCAGTTCTTC. Its translation reads: CASSVAGGGSYNEQFF. The chain couples TRBV2 to TRBJ2-1, and 11 junction bases match TRBD2. From cysteine to phenylalanine, the CDR3 is 16 amino acids long. Only the CDR3 region is kept as DNA, spanning 48 bases read in frame from base 1. According to the germline V gene, CDR1 reads SNHLY and CDR2 reads FYNNEI. Trimming removed 4 bases from V and 0 bases from J; the gene matches leave 2 bases unexplained.